The present T cell receptor (beta chain) was sequenced within a study of T cell repertoires in cytomegalovirus infection. Germline V gene data show CDR1 as KGHSH and CDR2 as LQKENI. The CDR3 covers 15 residues. Trimming took 1 base from V and 5 from J, leaving 14 bases between them. MiXCR was run by TCRdb on the reads, yielding one entry per CDR3 protein. The table includes some 560,000 distinct CDR3 sequences, under 45% detected once. Notes on this clonotype: The antigen is undetermined.

The chain recombines TRBV18 with TRBJ1-1; D is undetermined. The receptor was derived from a human donor in good health (CMV status not recorded). Some clones in this sample may be carry-over from other donors' samples. The material sequenced was cultured PBMCs, taken from culture after CMV antigen stimulation. DNA for the CDR3: TGTGCCAGCTCACCACTAGGCCCCAAGGGAACTGAAGCTTTCTTT. Its protein product is CASSPLGPKGTEAFF.